This passage covers 29 T cell receptor beta chains from one sample sequenced in a study of blood T cell repertoires in COVID-19. Here immunoSEQ multiplex PCR was the method, and the copy in TCRdb shows in-frame clones only, minus some. The sample includes roughly 80,000 clones, almost 85% of them seen just once. The material sequenced was peripheral blood. The receptors come from a human donor in a cohort sampled during active COVID-19.

This clone occurred many times. V is TRBV18 and J is TRBJ1-3; unclear D gene. The V and J ends lost 2 bases and 8 bases respectively, with 13 bases between them. Germline CDR1 is KGHSH and CDR2 is LQKENI. The CDR3 is 14 residues long. Here the CDR3 reads CASSPETLRDTIYF. Here the CDR3 DNA reads TGTGCCAGCTCACCAGAAACACTTCGGGACACCATATATTTT.

Note on this clone: Distinct nucleotide sequences in the sample also encode this CDR3. The chain links TRBV5-1 to TRBJ2-7; TRBD1 matches at 7 bases. V trimming: 0 bases; J trimming: 5 bases; junction bases outside the gene matches: 2. From germline, CDR1 is SGHRS and CDR2 YFSETQ. CDR3 length: 13 residues. CDR3 residues: CASSLGQGDEQYF. The CDR3 bases are TGCGCCAGCAGCTTGGGACAGGGTGACGAGCAGTACTTC.

The chain is built from TRBV12-3 or TRBV12-4 and TRBJ1-1, with D unresolved. The CDR3 spans 13 residues. V lost 3 bases, J lost 5 bases, and 10 bases lay in between. This chain's CDR3 is CASSFGPGTEAFF. CDR3 nucleotides: TGTGCCAGCAGTTTCGGTCCGGGGACTGAAGCTTTCTTT.

This clone was seen a single time. This sequence joins TRBV11-3 and TRBJ2-1; 7 bases are a match to TRBD1. The CDR3 is 15 residues long. Germline-derived CDR1 and CDR2 are SGHNT and YENEEA. Germline trimming cut 4 bases from V and 3 bases from J; bases unmatched to any gene: 6. The CDR3 loop is CASSYLDRSYNEQFF. CDR3 nucleotides: TGTGCCAGCAGCTACTTGGACAGGAGCTACAATGAGCAGTTCTTC.

The V gene is TRBV28, the J gene TRBJ1-2; 11 positions agree with TRBD1. The CDR3 is 15 amino acids. V lost 6 bases, J lost 8 bases, and 11 bases stayed unmatched. Germline V lookup: CDR1 MDHEN, CDR2 SYDVKM. The CDR3 region is CASSNGQGAQGGYTF. For the CDR3, the DNA is TGTGCCAGCAGCAACGGACAGGGGGCGCAGGGCGGCTACACCTTC.

This rearrangement joins TRBV7-2 to TRBJ2-4; 13 positions agree with TRBD2. This CDR3 has 18 amino acids. From germline, CDR1 is SGHTA and CDR2 FQGNSA. With V trimmed by 2 bases and J by 3 bases, 7 bases remained unmatched. This CDR3 is CASSLTSGGAGGKNIQYF. The CDR3, as DNA: TGTGCCAGCAGCTTAACTAGCGGGGGGGCTGGAGGCAAAAACATTCAGTACTTC.

The rearrangement uses TRBV6-5 and TRBJ1-5; unclear D gene. Germline V gene data show CDR1 as MNHEY and CDR2 as SVGAGI. The CDR3 length is 14 residues. V lost 0 bases to trimming and J lost 6 bases, with 9 bases between them. This CDR3 reads CASSYSSGSQPQHF. The CDR3 DNA reads TGTGCCAGCAGTTACTCATCAGGAAGTCAGCCCCAGCATTTT.

V gene TRBV12-3 or TRBV12-4 combines with J gene TRBJ1-4; no clear D gene. The V end lost 6 bases, the J end lost 10 bases, and 9 bases lay between the germline ends. This CDR3 has 11 residues. The DNA for the CDR3 is TGTGCCAGCAGCACTCGGGGAAAACTGTTTTTT. This codes for CASSTRGKLFF.

The genes are TRBV27 and TRBJ2-1; TRBD2 aligns across 8 bases. Germline V gives CDR1 MNHEY, CDR2 SMNVEV (reference sequence). This CDR3 comprises 14 residues. The V segment lost 7 bases and the J segment 8 bases; nucleotides outside the gene matches: 10. The CDR3 is CASTLGGGRYEQFF. The CDR3 DNA reads as TGTGCCAGCACCCTTGGCGGGGGGCGCTATGAGCAGTTCTTC.

J is TRBJ2-1 and V is TRBV28; D possibly corresponds to TRBD1 (5 bases). Germline CDR1 MDHEN, CDR2 SYDVKM. The CDR3 consists of 13 residues. V shed 5 bases and J shed 3 bases, with 8 bases lying between them. CDR3 nucleotides: TGTGCCAGCAGTGAACAGGTCTACAATGAGCAGTTCTTC. Translation gives CASSEQVYNEQFF.

The chain links TRBV4-2 to TRBJ2-2, with D perhaps matching TRBD1 (6 bases). The CDR3 spans 18 residues. Trimming removed 1 base from V and 1 base from J, with 16 bases in between. The germline V gene encodes CDR1 LGHNA and CDR2 YNFKEQ. The CDR3 sequence: CASSQVAQGRKNTGELFF. The CDR3 nucleotides read TGTGCCAGCAGCCAAGTTGCACAGGGAAGGAAGAACACCGGGGAGCTGTTTTTT.

This rearrangement joins TRBV30 to TRBJ1-2, with a tentative D call TRBD1 (6 bases). Germline assignment: CDR1 GTSNPN and CDR2 SVGIG (reference sequence). CDR3 size: 14 residues. The germline V and J ends were trimmed by 5 bases and 4 bases, with 17 bases remaining between them. The CDR3 sequence is CAWVTPGQTYGYTF. DNA for the CDR3: TGTGCCTGGGTTACTCCGGGACAAACCTATGGCTACACCTTC.

V and J are TRBV18 and TRBJ2-1; 10 bases align to TRBD2. CDR1 KGHSH and CDR2 LQKENI come from the germline V gene. V was pared by 4 bases and J by 6 bases, with 9 bases of the junction left unmatched. The CDR3 length is 16 residues. CDR3 nucleotide sequence: TGTGCCAGCTCACAACGGAGTTCTAGCGGGGGCAATGAGCAGTTCTTC. The encoded protein is CASSQRSSSGGNEQFF. The whole variable domain, filled in from reference TRBV18 and TRBJ2-1, reads NAGVMQNPRHLVRRRGQEARLRCSPMKGHSHVYWYRQLPEEGLKFMVYLQKENIIDESGMPKERFSAEFPKEGPSILRIQQVVRGDSAAYFCASSQRSSSGGNEQFFGPGTRLTVL.

This rearrangement joins TRBV5-1 to TRBJ1-1; D may be TRBD1 (5 bases). The CDR3 runs 14 residues. Germline V gene data show CDR1 as SGHRS and CDR2 as YFSETQ. V was pared by 4 bases and J by 9 bases, with 19 bases between. CDR3 bases: TGCGCCAGCAGCCGCGAGGGGTCCCGGGGGAAAGCTTTCTTT. As protein: CASSREGSRGKAFF. The full variable domain, completed using reference TRBV5-1 and TRBJ1-1, is KAGVTQTPRYLIKTRGQQVTLSCSPISGHRSVSWYQQTPGQGLQFLFEYFSETQRNKGNFPGRFSGRQFSNSRSEMNVSTLELGDSALYLCASSREGSRGKAFFGQGTRLTVV.

CDR3 region: CASSLNGFSNQPQHF. CDR3 nucleotides: TGTGCCAGCAGCTTGAACGGGTTCAGCAATCAGCCCCAGCATTTT. The chain combines TRBV5-6 with TRBJ1-5; D is unresolved. V gave up 1 base and J gave up 1 base, with 9 bases separating them. Germline loops: CDR1 SGHDT, CDR2 YYEEEE. CDR3 length: 15 amino acids.

The V gene is TRBV9, the J gene TRBJ2-1; tentative D call: TRBD2 (5 bases). The V gene lost 2 bases and the J gene lost 9 bases, with 9 bases spanning the gap. There are 12 residues in the CDR3. Germline V CDR1 and CDR2: SGDLS, YYNGEE. CDR3 sequence (DNA): TGTGCCAGCAGCGTCGGACTGACTGAGCAGTTCTTC. Translation gives CASSVGLTEQFF. Drawing the rest from reference TRBV9 and TRBJ2-1, the complete variable domain is DSGVTQTPKHLITATGQRVTLRCSPRSGDLSVYWYQQSLDQGLQFLIQYYNGEERAKGNILERFSAQQFPDLHSELNLSSLELGDSALYFCASSVGLTEQFFGPGTRLTVL.

The sample holds one count of this clone. The J gene is TRBJ2-7, the V gene TRBV11-1; possibly TRBD1 for D (5 bases). Germline V gives CDR1 SGHAT, CDR2 FQDESV (reference sequence). This CDR3 contains 14 residues. The germline V and J ends were trimmed by 5 bases and 1 base, with 12 bases remaining between them. Written as DNA, the CDR3 is TGTGCCAGCAGCCCTGGACAACGATCCTACGAGCAGTACTTC. This translates into CASSPGQRSYEQYF.

This chain connects TRBV28 to TRBJ1-6; 8 bases map to TRBD1. The CDR3 has 12 residues. V dropped 4 bases and J dropped 10; count of bases not matched to a gene: 0. Germline assignment: CDR1 MDHEN and CDR2 SYDVKM. Here the CDR3 reads CASSSGGSPLHF. The CDR3 DNA follows: TGTGCCAGCAGTTCAGGGGGCTCACCCCTCCACTTT.

This chain uses TRBV5-1 with TRBJ1-2; D ambiguous. CDR1 SGHRS and CDR2 YFSETQ come from the germline V gene. Trimming took off 6 bases at V and 2 bases at J, with 14 bases between the two ends. The CDR3 has 14 residues. The CDR3 here is CASTEGGSNYGYTF. CDR3 coding DNA: TGCGCCAGCACCGAAGGAGGTTCGAACTATGGCTACACCTTC.

A few counts support this clone. The V and J genes are TRBV18 and TRBJ1-4; the D gene is possibly TRBD1 (5 bases). V gave up 0 bases and J gave up 0 bases, with 8 bases separating them. The CDR3 length is 16 residues. The V gene's germline CDR1 is KGHSH and CDR2 LQKENI. The CDR3 coding sequence is TGTGCCAGCTCACCACCGGGGGGGGCAACTAATGAAAAACTGTTTTTT. This codes for CASSPPGGATNEKLFF.

This rearrangement joins TRBV19 to TRBJ2-3; 8 positions match TRBD1. The V and J ends lost 3 bases and 5 bases, in that order; junction bases with no gene match: 4. Germline CDR1 is LNHDA and CDR2 is SQIVND (reference sequence). This CDR3 contains 14 residues. The CDR3 region has the DNA TGTGCCAGTAGTATTCAGGGGGCGCAAGATACGCAGTATTTT. Amino acids: CASSIQGAQDTQYF.

In its sample, this clone was seen once. The rearrangement uses TRBV14 and TRBJ2-3; 11 bases match TRBD2. Germline values: CDR1 SGHDN, CDR2 FVKESK. V trimming: 0 bases; J trimming: 7 bases; junction bases outside the gene matches: 9. The length of the CDR3 is 17 residues. The CDR3: CASSQDHYSGGANTQYF. The CDR3 DNA reads as TGTGCCAGCAGCCAAGATCATTATAGCGGGGGGGCAAATACGCAGTATTTT.

The chain links TRBV4-1 to TRBJ2-1, with a tentative D call TRBD1 (5 bases). Trimming removed 0 bases from V and 6 bases from J, with 9 bases in between. The CDR3 contains 14 residues. The germline CDR1 and CDR2 sequences are MGHRA and YSYEKL. The CDR3 DNA is TGCGCCAGCAGCCAAGAGTGGGGCTCCAATGAGCAGTTCTTC. This encodes CASSQEWGSNEQFF.

The chain has TRBV10-3 and TRBJ2-3, with D possibly matching TRBD1 (6 bases). Trimming took 10 bases from V and 5 from J, leaving 16 bases between them. This CDR3 spans 13 amino acids. Germline CDR1 ENHRY, CDR2 SYGVKD. CDR3 sequence: CATRWAGEDTQYF. CDR3 bases: TGTGCCACACGGTGGGCAGGGGAAGATACGCAGTATTTT.

The chain is built from TRBV6-6 and TRBJ2-3; 9 bases fit TRBD2. This CDR3 has 16 residues. Trimming at V came to 0 bases and at J to 4 bases, leaving 5 bases not matched to a gene. Germline-derived CDR1 and CDR2 are MNHNY and SVGAGI (reference sequence). In nucleotides, the CDR3 is TGTGCCAGCAGTTACTCCCCGGGACTAGCATCAGATACGCAGTATTTT. Translated: CASSYSPGLASDTQYF.

The J gene is TRBJ1-1, the V gene TRBV6-5, with D possibly being TRBD1 (6 bases). CDR1 and CDR2 from the germline V gene are MNHEY and SVGAGI. The CDR3 runs 13 residues. Trimming took off 5 bases at V and 10 bases at J, with 17 bases between the two ends. CDR3 amino acids: CASSPDREFLAFF. The CDR3 nucleotides are TGTGCCAGCAGTCCGGACAGAGAATTCCTAGCTTTCTTT.

This chain joins TRBV7-8 and TRBJ2-1, with 9 nucleotides matching TRBD2. The ends lost 0 bases at V and 0 bases at J; junction bases unmatched: 6. This CDR3 region has 18 residues. Germline loops: CDR1 SGHVS, CDR2 FQNEAQ. The CDR3 sequence is CASSLASGLATSYNEQFF. CDR3 nucleotide sequence: TGTGCCAGCAGCTTAGCCTCAGGACTAGCGACCTCCTACAATGAGCAGTTCTTC.

The count of this clone is one. The V and J genes are TRBV4-1 and TRBJ2-1, with 12 bases aligning to TRBD2. Germline V gene data show CDR1 as MGHRA and CDR2 as YSYEKL. The CDR3 runs to 16 residues. With 3 bases clipped from V and 7 bases from J, the junction kept 7 bases outside the gene matches. CDR3 sequence reads: CASSHATSGGPNEQFF. CDR3 DNA sequence: TGCGCCAGCAGCCACGCTACTAGCGGGGGGCCAAATGAGCAGTTCTTC.

The chain combines TRBV12-3 or TRBV12-4 with TRBJ1-2; a weak D match, TRBD1 (6 bases). This CDR3 contains 13 residues. V lost 6 bases, J lost 2 bases, and 10 bases lay in between. CDR3 protein: CASSSGANYGYTF. The CDR3 DNA is TGTGCCAGCAGCTCAGGGGCCAACTATGGCTACACCTTC.